Described below is a single TCR beta chain sequence and its context. Its specific antigen is unknown. There are no base qualities to consult, and no much larger clone falls within one base. The sample originates from a study of Ad26.COV2.S vaccination and SARS-CoV-2 variants (dated by TCRdb to the early 2020s). Notes on the research overall: Donors in the vaccine arm were drawn from COV1001, a phase I-IIa trial of Ad26.COV2.S in healthy adults that was multicentre, randomized, double-blind and placebo-controlled. Ad26.COV2.S was administered intramuscularly at 5 x 10^10 or 1 x 10^11 viral particles, either as a single shot or as two shots given 56 days apart. Sequencing of the TCRbeta repertoire served to evaluate the specificity and breadth of SARS-CoV-2-reactive T cell receptors following Ad26.COV2.S vaccination. A total of around 32 samples were included in the TCR-sequenced set, comprising roughly 19 Ad26.COV2.S vaccine recipients, 5 placebo recipients and 8 SARS-CoV-2 convalescent individuals. Trial participants were randomized into five groups of five: low-dose or high-dose Ad26.COV2.S given once or twice, or placebo on both occasions. Investigators remained blinded to trial group allocation during experiments and outcome assessment.

The treatment or condition label here, explained by the study, means: some 20 received Ad26.COV2.S at low or high dose, single or two shots; about 5 received placebo; per-sample allocation not given. For vaccine and placebo recipients, the sequenced repertoires came from samples collected on day 63 after the first injection. Cohort 1b enrolled 20 to 30 adults aged 18-55 years at a single site in Boston, USA, between 29 July and 7 August 2020. Ad26.COV2.S consisted of a replication-incompetent adenovirus type 26 vector by which a prefusion-stabilized SARS-CoV-2 spike protein from the original Wuhan strain was expressed. TCRbeta CDR3 regions were sequenced with the immunoSEQ Assay. After extraction, genomic DNA underwent amplification by bias-controlled multiplex PCR, followed by high-throughput sequencing. Concerning the study's data processing: To quantify the absolute abundance of each unique TCRbeta CDR3 region, sequences were collapsed and filtered. T cell fraction was estimated by normalization of TCRbeta template counts to usable DNA, with usable DNA being measured through amplification of reference genes present in all nucleated cells. Repertoire TCRs were annotated as SARS-CoV-2-specific when V gene, CDR3 amino acid sequence and J gene were exactly matched to a known reactive TCR set. The reference SARS-CoV-2 TCR set came from MIRA and was filtered for enrichment in COVID-19-positive ImmuneCODE repertoires, removing public or cross-reactive TCRs. Based on the MIRA antigens, annotated TCRs were further analysed at the level of specific ORF or position within ORF. Breadth was defined as annotated unique rearrangements over total unique productive rearrangements; depth was the summed frequency of those rearrangements. Group comparisons of TCR breadth used two-sided Wilcoxon rank-sum tests. Sourced from immuneACCESS, this table was stored by TCRdb with only in-frame sequences that have V and J called. A share of the clones is absent; for the studies checked, an unresolved V gene accounts for under half, and the remainder has no known explanation. The V and J calls and clone size were taken over from that table, and D and trimming were inferred from the DNA. The sample records about 680,000 clones, about 90% of which are singletons. 1.5% of the sample goes to the ten largest clones.

V loses 3 bases, J loses 0 bases, and the germline ends lie 10 bases apart. Including cysteine and phenylalanine, the CDR3 has 15 amino acids. Kept here is only the CDR3 DNA, which spans 45 bases and is read in frame from base 1. Per the germline V gene, ENHRY is the CDR1 and SYGVKD is the CDR2. The paper as a whole reports these results and caveats: Substantial breadth of spike-specific CD8+ and CD4+ T cell responses was reported after vaccination. The study was not powered for comparison of responses between vaccine doses or regimens. Comparable non-spike TCR breadth was observed between vaccine and placebo recipients, consistent with only spike being contained in the vaccine. It was noted by the authors that total T cell responses may have been underestimated by the TCR breadth and depth analyses. Compared with placebo recipients, Ad26.COV2.S recipients showed higher spike-specific TCR breadth (P = 0.0014).

The chain joins TRBV10-3 to TRBJ2-3, with no confidently assigned D gene. This sequence was found in a person between 18 and 65 years old who received the Ad26.COV2.S COVID-19 vaccine or a placebo. Sequencing used peripheral blood, obtained in a trial of Ad26.COV2.S vaccine versus placebo. The nucleotides are TGTGCCATCAGTGAACCAGCAGCTAGCACAGATACGCAGTATTTT. Protein translation: CAISEPAASTDTQYF.